The 25 T cell receptor beta chains listed next were all sequenced from one sample in a study of cytomegalovirus exposure and HLA in healthy donors. Profiled with immunoSEQ multiplex PCR; TCRdb holds only in-frame clones, not every one. The top ten hold over 1.5% of the sample, which has fewer than 60,000 clones, roughly 93% seen once. Sequencing was carried out using PBMCs. Receptors were obtained from a woman between 18 and 29 years old in good health and CMV-seropositive.

The chain employs TRBV7-6 and TRBJ1-1; TRBD1 matches 7 bases. The V gene end was trimmed by 5 bases and the J gene end by 4 bases; junction bases not matched to a gene: 7. This CDR3 is built from 14 residues. In germline, CDR1 is SGHVS, CDR2 FNYEAQ. CDR3 in amino acids: CASSTNRGRTEAFF. The CDR3 DNA follows: TGTGCCAGCAGCACAAACAGGGGACGCACTGAAGCTTTCTTT.

This clone was found a few times. The rearrangement uses TRBV5-5 and TRBJ1-5; 8 nucleotides match TRBD1. Trimming took 4 bases from V and 2 from J; bases not matched to a gene: 5. The CDR3 spans 15 residues. The germline CDR1 and CDR2 sequences are SGHKS and YYEKEE (reference sequence). The CDR3 DNA reads as TGTGCCAGCAGCGGCAGGGGGCAGGGCAATCAGCCCCAGCATTTT. The encoded protein is CASSGRGQGNQPQHF.

This clone came up once. The chain links TRBV27 to TRBJ2-5; weak D call: TRBD2 (5 bases). The germline V gene has CDR1 MNHEY and CDR2 SMNVEV (reference sequence). V gave up 3 bases and J gave up 4 bases, with 12 bases separating them. The CDR3 consists of 14 residues. CDR3 nucleotides: TGTGCCAGCAGTTTTAATGAGGGCGCAGAGACCCAGTACTTC. Protein product: CASSFNEGAETQYF.

This chain connects TRBV9 to TRBJ1-2, with TRBD1 as a possible D gene (5 bases). Germline V gene data show CDR1 as SGDLS and CDR2 as YYNGEE. The length of the CDR3 is 13 residues. Trimming shortened V by 0 bases and J by 8 bases, and 11 bases separated the two germline ends. CDR3 sequence: CASSVVAQGGYTF. The CDR3 nucleotides are TGTGCCAGCAGCGTAGTGGCCCAGGGAGGCTACACCTTC.

The chain has TRBV25-1 and TRBJ2-5; D possibly corresponds to TRBD1 (5 bases). Trimming stripped 0 bases from V and 2 bases from J, with 10 bases between. The CDR3 sequence is 15 residues long. Looked up from germline, CDR1 is MGHDK and CDR2 is SYGVNS. The CDR3 reads CASSEYDSLQETQYF. In DNA, the CDR3 is TGTGCCAGCAGTGAATACGACAGCTTACAAGAGACCCAGTACTTC.

The genes are TRBV27 and TRBJ2-1, with D possibly being TRBD2 (6 bases). The germline V and J ends were trimmed by 5 bases and 1 base, with 9 bases remaining between them. This CDR3 region has 14 residues. Germline V CDR1 and CDR2: MNHEY, SMNVEV (reference sequence). The CDR3 sequence: CASSRGISYNEQFF. CDR3 DNA: TGTGCCAGCAGTCGGGGGATATCCTACAATGAGCAGTTCTTC.

The count of this clone is one. V usage is TRBV7-9 and J usage is TRBJ1-1, with 7 bases matching TRBD1. V was pared by 3 bases and J by 4 bases, with 5 bases of the junction left unmatched. This CDR3 contains 14 residues. In germline, CDR1 is SEHNR, CDR2 FQNEAQ (reference sequence). This CDR3 reads CASSLLTGPTEAFF. DNA for the CDR3: TGTGCCAGCAGCTTGCTGACAGGGCCCACTGAAGCTTTCTTT. The whole variable domain, filled in from reference TRBV7-9 and TRBJ1-1, reads DTGVSQNPRHKITKRGQNVTFRCDPISEHNRLYWYRQTLGQGPEFLTYFQNEAQLEKSRLLSDRFSAERPKGSFSTLEIQRTEQGDSAMYLCASSLLTGPTEAFFGQGTRLTVV.

CDR3 DNA: TGTGCCAGCAGCTCTTTCCTACGGGTCCGTAGTGAAAAACTGTTTTTT. Translated, it gives CASSSFLRVRSEKLFF. The rearrangement uses TRBV5-6 and TRBJ1-4; unclear D gene. Between the trimmed V and J ends, which lost 3 bases and 7 bases, there was a span of 19 bases. The CDR3 covers 16 residues. The germline V gene encodes CDR1 SGHDT and CDR2 YYEEEE.

This clone has more than one count but fewer than ten. This chain links TRBV30 with TRBJ1-1; 9 nucleotides match TRBD1. The CDR3 consists of 15 residues. Germline trimming cut 0 bases from V and 4 bases from J; bases unmatched to any gene: 6. In germline, CDR1 is GTSNPN, CDR2 SVGIG (reference sequence). CDR3 in amino acids: CAWSVPGTGSTEAFF. In nucleotides, the CDR3 is TGTGCCTGGAGTGTTCCCGGGACAGGGAGCACTGAAGCTTTCTTT.

CDR3 region: CATSREKQAPYGYTF. In DNA, the CDR3 is TGTGCCACCAGCAGAGAAAAACAGGCGCCCTATGGCTACACCTTC. The V gene is TRBV15, the J gene TRBJ1-2; possibly TRBD1 for D (5 bases). The CDR3 loop spans 15 amino acids. CDR1 and CDR2 (germline): LNHNV, YYDKDF (reference sequence). Trimming cost V 0 bases and J 4 bases, with 12 bases left between them.

This clone was counted between two and nine times. The J gene is TRBJ2-3, the V gene TRBV6-4; perhaps TRBD2 as D (6 bases). Trimming took off 8 bases at V and 2 bases at J, with 14 bases between the two ends. Germline V CDR1 and CDR2: MRHNA, SNTAGT. This CDR3 spans 14 amino acids. CDR3 loop: CASSTSTNTDTQYF. The CDR3, as DNA: TGTGCCAGCTCAACTAGCACGAACACAGATACGCAGTATTTT.

The rearrangement links TRBV4-1 to TRBJ2-7; D ambiguous. The CDR3 has 16 residues. V was clipped by 0 bases and J by 2 bases, with 14 bases between them. The V gene's germline CDR1 is MGHRA and CDR2 YSYEKL. DNA of the CDR3: TGCGCCAGCAGCCAAGAATTCACTATCCGGACCTACGAGCAGTACTTC. Translated, it gives CASSQEFTIRTYEQYF.

The chain is built from TRBV10-2 and TRBJ2-5; the match to TRBD1 covers 8 bases. The CDR3 is 15 residues long. Germline V lookup: CDR1 WSHSY, CDR2 SAAADI. V lost 6 bases to trimming and J lost 5 bases; unmatched junction nucleotides: 11. CDR3 in DNA: TGCGCCAGCAGCCAGGGGGCTAATCGTATTGAGACCCAGTACTTC. Translated: CASSQGANRIETQYF.

The chain joins TRBV28 to TRBJ1-2; TRBD1 matches at 7 bases. J gave up 3 bases and V 5 bases, and 3 bases lay outside the gene matches. Looked up from germline, CDR1 is MDHEN and CDR2 is SYDVKM. There are 13 residues in the CDR3. For the CDR3, the DNA is TGTGCCAGCAGTCCCCAGGGGGACTATGGCTACACCTTC. Its protein is CASSPQGDYGYTF.

This clone is termed medium-sized. V usage is TRBV5-1 and J usage is TRBJ2-5; D is possibly TRBD2 (5 bases). Germline V gives CDR1 SGHRS, CDR2 YFSETQ. Trimming cost V 7 bases and J 1 base, with 20 bases left between them. This CDR3 region has 16 residues. This CDR3 is CASRLVPAGLQETQYF. The CDR3 nucleotides are TGCGCCAGCCGACTCGTCCCCGCGGGCCTCCAAGAGACCCAGTACTTC.

This clone was found once. The chain is built from TRBV6-5 and TRBJ2-7; D call uncertain. From germline, CDR1 is MNHEY and CDR2 SVGAGI. V lost 0 bases and J 0 bases, leaving 9 bases between the germline ends. The CDR3 consists of 15 residues. In DNA, the CDR3 is TGTGCCAGCAGTTACTCGGTTCTCGGCTCCTACGAGCAGTACTTC. Translating it yields CASSYSVLGSYEQYF.

V and J are TRBV4-3 and TRBJ1-3; D is possibly TRBD1 (6 bases). CDR1 and CDR2 from the germline V gene are LGHNA and YSLEER. The CDR3 runs 17 residues. Trimming removed 0 bases at V and 0 bases at J, with 12 bases between. CDR3 in amino acids: CASSQDWIGGSGNTIYF. Here the CDR3 DNA reads TGCGCCAGCAGCCAAGATTGGATAGGGGGCTCTGGAAACACCATATATTTT.

This chain connects TRBV19 to TRBJ2-7; a possible D gene is TRBD2 (5 bases). Germline V gene lookup returns CDR1 LNHDA and CDR2 SQIVND (reference sequence). The CDR3 has 17 residues. The germline V and J ends were trimmed by 5 bases and 3 bases, with 23 bases remaining between them. As DNA, the CDR3 is TGTGCCAGTAGTCTCACCCTAAGGCCCATCGCGGGCTACGAGCAGTACTTC. Encoded protein: CASSLTLRPIAGYEQYF.

V is TRBV7-2 and J is TRBJ1-2; 9 bases are a match to TRBD1. The CDR3 is 15 residues long. The V gene's germline CDR1 is SGHTA and CDR2 FQGNSA. V shed 3 bases, J shed 4 bases, and the junction held 6 bases outside the gene matches. Written as DNA, the CDR3 is TGTGCCAGCAGCTTGGACCCGGGACAGGGCTATGGCTACACCTTC. Protein product: CASSLDPGQGYGYTF.

The chain has TRBV18 and TRBJ1-2, with TRBD1 matching 9 bases. Unmatched junction bases numbered 5, after V lost 6 bases and J lost 6 bases. CDR1 KGHSH and CDR2 LQKENI come from the germline V gene. This CDR3 has 13 amino acids. This chain's CDR3 is CASSETGGHGYTF. For the CDR3, the DNA is TGTGCCAGCTCCGAGACAGGGGGACATGGCTACACCTTC.

This chain links TRBV2 with TRBJ1-1, with D possibly TRBD1 on 6 matching bases. The germline V gene encodes CDR1 SNHLY and CDR2 FYNNEI. This CDR3 contains 14 residues. The germline V and J ends were trimmed by 6 bases and 1 base, with 12 bases remaining between them. CDR3 sequence: CASRRTDKNTEAFF. CDR3 DNA: TGTGCCAGCAGACGGACAGACAAGAACACTGAAGCTTTCTTT.

A word on this clone: Other DNA sequences in the sample encode the same CDR3. The rearrangement joins TRBV9 to TRBJ2-7; a possible D gene is TRBD1 (6 bases). Trimming cost V 3 bases and J 4 bases, with 8 bases left between them. Germline V CDR1 and CDR2: SGDLS, YYNGEE. The CDR3 loop spans 12 amino acids. The CDR3 sequence: CASSATGYEQYF. The CDR3 region has the DNA TGTGCCAGCAGCGCCACAGGGTACGAGCAGTACTTC.

This chain uses TRBV6-1 with TRBJ1-5; D is ambiguous. CDR1 and CDR2 (germline): MNHNS, SASEGT. V shed 3 bases and J shed 0 bases, with 6 bases lying between them. This CDR3 spans 14 amino acids. CDR3 coding DNA: TGTGCCAGCAGTGAGCCCTATAGCAATCAGCCCCAGCATTTT. The encoded protein is CASSEPYSNQPQHF.

The rearrangement links TRBV9 to TRBJ2-7; 9 bases align to TRBD1. The J segment lost 1 base and the V segment lost 4 bases, leaving 6 bases of the junction unmatched. Germline CDR1 is SGDLS and CDR2 is YYNGEE. The CDR3 consists of 15 residues. The chain's CDR3 is CASSPSDRGSYEQYF. In DNA, the CDR3 is TGTGCCAGCAGCCCTTCGGACAGGGGATCCTACGAGCAGTACTTC.

This clone was observed once. The chain employs TRBV6-1 and TRBJ2-2; D perhaps matches TRBD1 (5 bases). CDR1 is MNHNS, CDR2 SASEGT, per germline. Trimming cost V 3 bases and J 6 bases, with 14 bases left between them. The CDR3 is 15 amino acids. CDR3 sequence (DNA): TGTGCCAGCAGTGAGCGCAGGGTAGAAGCCGGGGAGCTGTTTTTT. Protein sequence: CASSERRVEAGELFF.